This T cell receptor (beta chain) was recorded in a study of T cell repertoires in cytomegalovirus infection. Points from the study as a whole: CMV-specific TCR beta clonotypes restricted by HLA-C were the ones dominating the ex vivo response.

TCRdb re-analysed the reads in MiXCR, keeping a single row per CDR3 protein. The sample contains hundreds of thousands of distinct CDR3 sequences, around a third of which appear only once. This clonotype was counted between two and nine times. Its antigen is unidentified. This CDR3 is 15 amino acids long. CDR1 is SGHTA and CDR2 is FQGNSA in the germline V gene. V lost 6 bases to trimming and J lost 2 bases; unmatched junction nucleotides: 8. The chain carries TRBV7-2 and TRBJ2-3; 7 bases agree with TRBD2. Specimen: cultured PBMCs, collected from culture after CMV antigen stimulation. The origin of this receptor is a human donor in good health (CMV status not recorded). Some clones in this sample may be carry-over from other donors' samples. The CDR3 region is CASRREREATDTQYF. The CDR3 DNA sequence: TGTGCCAGCAGACGAGAGCGGGAAGCCACAGATACGCAGTATTTT.